Here is one T cell receptor beta chain with its context. Its antigen is not identified. Following a re-call of the 5' RACE reads, TCRdb has one entry per CDR3 protein and lacks DNA. This sample's table has 500,000 to 600,000 distinct CDR3 sequences. The CDR3 totals 13 residues. Per germline, CDR1 DFQATT and CDR2 SNEGSKA (reference sequence). The data stem from a study of T cells expressing NK-cell markers. Study in general: According to the study, TCR beta repertoires originated from sorted CD3+CD56+NKG2C+, CD3+CD56+NKG2C- and CD3+CD56-NKG2C+ T cells.

Whole-study findings and limits: The leading position in the CD3+CD56-NKG2C+ fraction of four donors also went to these clonotypes.

The receptor comes from a man aged 18 to 35 in good health. Sequenced material: blood T cells: a sorted CD56 or NKG2C T cell subset, CD4+ or CD8+ T cells, or bulk PBMC T cells (not recorded which). V gene TRBV20-1 combines with J gene TRBJ2-5. CDR3 amino acids: CSARRTSRETQYF.